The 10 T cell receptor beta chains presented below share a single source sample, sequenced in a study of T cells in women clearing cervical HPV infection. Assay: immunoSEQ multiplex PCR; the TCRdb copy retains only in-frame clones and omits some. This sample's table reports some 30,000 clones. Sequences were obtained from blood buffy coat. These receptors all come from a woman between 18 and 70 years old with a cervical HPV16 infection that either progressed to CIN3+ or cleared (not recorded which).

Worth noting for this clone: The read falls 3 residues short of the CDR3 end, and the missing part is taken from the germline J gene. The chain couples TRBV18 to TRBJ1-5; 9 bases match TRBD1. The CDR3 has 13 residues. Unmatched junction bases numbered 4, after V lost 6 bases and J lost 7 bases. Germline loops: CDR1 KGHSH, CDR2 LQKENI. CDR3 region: CASSSDRGQPQHF. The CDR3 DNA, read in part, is TGTGCCAGCTCGTCGGACAGGGGACAGCCC.

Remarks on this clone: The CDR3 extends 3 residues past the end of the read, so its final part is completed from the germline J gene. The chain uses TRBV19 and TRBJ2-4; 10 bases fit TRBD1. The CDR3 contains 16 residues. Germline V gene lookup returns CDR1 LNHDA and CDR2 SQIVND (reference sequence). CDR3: CASSTPPVTGGGGQYF. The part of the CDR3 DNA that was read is TGTGCCAGTAGTACCCCTCCGGTGACAGGGGGCGGCGGT. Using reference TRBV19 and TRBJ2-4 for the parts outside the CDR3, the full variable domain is DGGITQSPKYLFRKEGQNVTLSCEQNLNHDAMYWYRQDPGQGLRLIYYSQIVNDFQKGDIAEGYSVSREKKESFPLTVTSAQKNPTAFYLCASSTPPVTGGGGQYFGAGTRLSVL.

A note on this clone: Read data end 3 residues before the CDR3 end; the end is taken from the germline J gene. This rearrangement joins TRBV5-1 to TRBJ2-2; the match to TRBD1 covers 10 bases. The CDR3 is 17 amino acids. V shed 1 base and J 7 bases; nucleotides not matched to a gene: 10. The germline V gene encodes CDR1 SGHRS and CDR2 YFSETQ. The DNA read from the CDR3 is TGCGCCAGCAGCTTGACTCCGGACAGGGGGACAAGCGGGGAG. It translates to CASSLTPDRGTSGE. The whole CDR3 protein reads CASSLTPDRGTSGELFF.

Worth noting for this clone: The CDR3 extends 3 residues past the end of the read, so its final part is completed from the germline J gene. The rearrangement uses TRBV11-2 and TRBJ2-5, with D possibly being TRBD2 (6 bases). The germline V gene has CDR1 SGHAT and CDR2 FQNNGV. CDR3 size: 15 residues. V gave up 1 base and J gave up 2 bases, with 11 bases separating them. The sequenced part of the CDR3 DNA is TGTGCCAGCAGCTTAGTTTATGGGGGGCAAGAGACC. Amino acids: CASSLVYGGQET. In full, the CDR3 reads CASSLVYGGQETQYF.

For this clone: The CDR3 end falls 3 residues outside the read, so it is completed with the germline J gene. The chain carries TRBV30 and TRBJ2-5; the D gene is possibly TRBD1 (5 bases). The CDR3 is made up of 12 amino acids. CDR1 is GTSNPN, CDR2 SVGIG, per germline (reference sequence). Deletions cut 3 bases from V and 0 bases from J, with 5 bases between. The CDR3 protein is CAWRQDQETQYF. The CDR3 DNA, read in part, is TGTGCCTGGAGACAGGACCAAGAGACC.

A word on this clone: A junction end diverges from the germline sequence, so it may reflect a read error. The CDR3 region is CASSQGRVSYNEQFF. Incomplete CDR3 DNA: TGCGCCAGCAGCCAAGGCAGGGTATCCTACAATGAG. The rearrangement joins TRBV4-2 to TRBJ2-1; D might be TRBD1 (5 bases). The read stops 3 residues short of the end of the CDR3; the missing end is completed from the germline J gene. The CDR3 spans 15 residues. Germline V gene lookup returns CDR1 LGHNA and CDR2 YNFKEQ.

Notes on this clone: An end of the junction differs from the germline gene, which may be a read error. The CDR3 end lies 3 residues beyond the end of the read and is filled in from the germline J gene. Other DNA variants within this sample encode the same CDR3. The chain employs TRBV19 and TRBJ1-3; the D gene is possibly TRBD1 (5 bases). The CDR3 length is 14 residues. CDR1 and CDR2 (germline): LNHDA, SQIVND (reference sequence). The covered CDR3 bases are TGTGCCAGTAGTATATCAGGGAAGGGAAACACG. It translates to CASSISGKGNT. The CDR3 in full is CASSISGKGNTIYF.

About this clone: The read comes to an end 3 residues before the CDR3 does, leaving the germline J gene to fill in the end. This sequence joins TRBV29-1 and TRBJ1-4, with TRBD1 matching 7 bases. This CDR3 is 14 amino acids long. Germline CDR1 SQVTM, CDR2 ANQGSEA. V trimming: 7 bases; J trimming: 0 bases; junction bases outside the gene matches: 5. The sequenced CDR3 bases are TGCAGCGCCTGGACAGGCTCAACTAATGAAAAA. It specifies CSAWTGSTNEK. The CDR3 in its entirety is CSAWTGSTNEKLFF.

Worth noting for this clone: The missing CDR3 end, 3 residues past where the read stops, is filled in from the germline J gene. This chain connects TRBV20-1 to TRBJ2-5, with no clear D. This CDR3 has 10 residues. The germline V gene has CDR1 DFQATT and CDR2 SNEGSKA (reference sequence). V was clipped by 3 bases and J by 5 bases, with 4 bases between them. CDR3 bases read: TGCAGTGCTAGTTATGAGACC. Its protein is CSASYET. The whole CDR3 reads CSASYETQYF.

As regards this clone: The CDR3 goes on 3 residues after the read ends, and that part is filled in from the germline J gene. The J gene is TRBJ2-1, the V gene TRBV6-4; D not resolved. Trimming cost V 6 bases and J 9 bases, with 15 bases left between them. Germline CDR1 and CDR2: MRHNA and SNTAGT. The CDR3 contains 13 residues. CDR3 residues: CASSASQRSEQFF. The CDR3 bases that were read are TGTGCCAGCAGCGCCTCCCAAAGGTCTGAG.